A single sample gave rise to the 26 T cell receptor beta chains below, sequenced in a study of cytomegalovirus exposure and HLA in healthy donors. The study ran its PCR with 60 Vbeta and 13 Jbeta primers. TCRdb keeps only in-frame clones here, not all; method: immunoSEQ multiplex PCR. The table shows over 200,000 clones, with approximately 84% occurring only once. Sequenced input: PBMCs. Source of these receptors: a woman in her 40s in good health and CMV-seronegative.

This clone turned up a few times. The chain joins TRBV19 to TRBJ2-7; a possible D gene is TRBD2 (6 bases). V was pared by 3 bases and J by 0 bases, with 12 bases between. This CDR3 region has 15 residues. In germline, CDR1 is LNHDA, CDR2 SQIVND (reference sequence). The CDR3 DNA follows: TGTGCCAGTAGTATGGGAGGAGCTAGCTCCTACGAGCAGTACTTC. Translated: CASSMGGASSYEQYF.

This clone has a single count. This rearrangement joins TRBV9 to TRBJ1-1; a possible D gene is TRBD1 (5 bases). CDR3 size: 16 residues. Trimming shortened V by 1 base and J by 6 bases, and 19 bases separated the two germline ends. Germline CDR1 is SGDLS and CDR2 is YYNGEE. CDR3 nucleotide sequence: TGTGCCAGCAGCGTATCTCACGACAGATTGGTCGCTGAAGCTTTCTTT. Residues: CASSVSHDRLVAEAFF.

This clone has just one count. The chain is built from TRBV7-3 and TRBJ1-2; D remains ambiguous. V lost 5 bases, J lost 3 bases, and 13 bases lay in between. Germline CDR1 reads SGHTA; CDR2 reads FQGTGA. The CDR3 consists of 14 residues. CDR3 DNA: TGTGCCAGCAGCCTATATCGGTTCGACTATGGCTACACCTTC. Translation: CASSLYRFDYGYTF.

J is TRBJ1-2 and V is TRBV6-5; D is undetermined. Per germline, CDR1 MNHEY and CDR2 SVGAGI. The germline V and J ends were trimmed by 0 bases and 7 bases, with 15 bases remaining between them. The CDR3 loop spans 15 amino acids. The CDR3 loop reads CASSYSTDKARGYTF. The DNA of the CDR3 is TGTGCCAGCAGTTACTCTACAGACAAAGCTCGTGGCTACACCTTC.

The CDR3 sequence: CASSSRRIAGGRSYEQYF. The CDR3 nucleotides read TGTGCCAGCAGCTCCCGGCGAATAGCGGGGGGGAGGTCCTACGAGCAGTACTTC. J is TRBJ2-7 and V is TRBV7-8, with 11 bases aligning to TRBD2. The J segment lost 1 base and the V segment lost 4 bases, leaving 12 bases of the junction unmatched. Germline V CDR1 and CDR2: SGHVS, FQNEAQ. The CDR3 runs to 18 residues.

The chain carries TRBV27 and TRBJ1-2, with D possibly being TRBD1 (6 bases). The CDR3 length is 14 residues. The V gene's germline CDR1 is MNHEY and CDR2 SMNVEV (reference sequence). V shed 5 bases and J shed 4 bases, with 14 bases lying between them. CDR3 protein: CASSRDPTGYGYTF. The CDR3 bases are TGTGCCAGCAGTAGAGACCCGACAGGCTATGGCTACACCTTC.

This clone was seen a single time. This chain uses TRBV5-4 with TRBJ1-6; D call uncertain. This CDR3 has 12 residues. V was cut by 0 bases and J by 9 bases, with 4 bases left in between. Germline V gives CDR1 SGHNT, CDR2 YYREEE (reference sequence). CDR3 in amino acids: CASSLDSSPLHF. The CDR3 DNA sequence: TGTGCCAGCAGCTTGGACAGTTCACCCCTCCACTTT.

This clone was seen a few times. J is TRBJ1-5 and V is TRBV6-1; no clear D. V lost 3 bases, J lost 9 bases, and 15 bases lay in between. The CDR3 runs to 14 residues. Germline values: CDR1 MNHNS, CDR2 SASEGT. CDR3 in DNA: TGTGCCAGCAGTGACAACCTAGGAGGTCGGCCCCAGCATTTT. This gives the protein CASSDNLGGRPQHF.

The rearrangement joins TRBV7-6 to TRBJ2-7; TRBD2 agrees at 8 bases. Looked up from germline, CDR1 is SGHVS and CDR2 is FNYEAQ. V lost 1 base, J lost 3 bases, and 5 bases stayed unmatched. The CDR3 has 15 residues. The CDR3 DNA reads as TGTGCCAGCAGCTTAGTTTCCGGGGGGGACTACGAGCAGTACTTC. Translation gives CASSLVSGGDYEQYF.

The genes are TRBV4-2 and TRBJ2-7, with 8 positions matching TRBD1. Trimming took 3 bases from V and 3 from J; bases not matched to a gene: 13. Germline V gives CDR1 LGHNA, CDR2 YNFKEQ. This CDR3 region has 17 residues. The CDR3 nucleotides are TGTGCCAGCAGCCACTACAGCAGTGGGGACAGGAACTACGAGCAGTACTTC. Amino acids: CASSHYSSGDRNYEQYF.

V is TRBV11-2 and J is TRBJ2-7, with 10 bases fitting TRBD1. Germline V gives CDR1 SGHAT, CDR2 FQNNGV. This CDR3 is built from 15 residues. V trimming: 5 bases; J trimming: 7 bases; junction bases outside the gene matches: 11. The CDR3 DNA reads TGTGCCAGCAGCAACTTCCGGGACAGGGGTGGGGAGCAGTACTTC. It is translated as CASSNFRDRGGEQYF.

This clone was seen only once. V gene TRBV11-2 combines with J gene TRBJ1-1; no definite D call. The ends were cut back, 0 bases at V and 8 bases at J, with 10 bases in the middle. This CDR3 region has 13 residues. Germline CDR1 reads SGHAT; CDR2 reads FQNNGV. The CDR3 protein is CASSLDLTAEAFF. The CDR3 region has the DNA TGTGCCAGCAGCTTAGATCTTACAGCCGAAGCTTTCTTT.

This chain connects TRBV6-7 to TRBJ2-5; D remains unclear. TRBV6-7 is assigned to the ORF class and has an uncertain function. CDR3 size: 11 residues. V lost 2 bases and J 5 bases, leaving 3 bases between the germline ends. The CDR3 DNA follows: TGTGCCAGCAGTTACCGGGAGACCCAGTACTTC. Protein: CASSYRETQYF.

V and J are TRBV7-6 and TRBJ1-1; 9 nucleotides line up with TRBD1. There are 16 residues in the CDR3. V shed 5 bases and J 0 bases; nucleotides not matched to a gene: 7. Germline CDR1 reads SGHVS; CDR2 reads FNYEAQ. In DNA, the CDR3 is TGTGCCAGCAGCCTGGGACAGGGCCTCATGAACACTGAAGCTTTCTTT. Protein sequence: CASSLGQGLMNTEAFF.

Here the CDR3 reads CATGPTGLPQETQYF. CDR3 nucleotide sequence: TGTGCCACAGGCCCGACAGGGCTCCCGCAAGAGACCCAGTACTTC. The chain uses TRBV6-1 and TRBJ2-5, with 7 bases aligning to TRBD1. CDR1 and CDR2 from the germline V gene are MNHNS and SASEGT. CDR3 length equals 15 residues. V gave up 10 bases and J gave up 2 bases; unmatched junction bases: 13.

The chain joins TRBV12-5 to TRBJ2-4, with 9 bases aligning to TRBD1. The CDR3 has 13 amino acids. The junction had 6 bases not matched to a gene; V was cut back by 7 bases and J by 8 bases. The V gene's germline CDR1 is LGHNT and CDR2 FRNRAP. The CDR3 DNA reads TGTGCTAGTGCACGGGACAGGGAAGACATTCAGTACTTC. This sequence encodes CASARDREDIQYF.

The chain combines TRBV5-1 with TRBJ1-1, with TRBD1 matching 8 bases. V lost 0 bases to trimming and J lost 4 bases; unmatched junction nucleotides: 2. This CDR3 has 14 residues. CDR1 SGHRS and CDR2 YFSETQ come from the germline V gene. Written as DNA, the CDR3 is TGCGCCAGCAGCTTGGGGACAGGGCTCACTGAAGCTTTCTTT. Translating it yields CASSLGTGLTEAFF.

This clone was seen more than once but under ten times. The chain combines TRBV2 with TRBJ2-5; D may be TRBD1 (6 bases). Germline V CDR1 and CDR2: SNHLY, FYNNEI. This CDR3 has 18 residues. Trimming took off 4 bases at V and 0 bases at J, with 21 bases between the two ends. CDR3 sequence: CASSGQEPLGHYQETQYF. DNA of the CDR3: TGTGCCAGCAGTGGACAGGAACCTCTTGGACATTACCAAGAGACCCAGTACTTC. Together with reference TRBV2 and TRBJ2-5, the CDR3 gives the full variable domain: EPEVTQTPSHQVTQMGQEVILRCVPISNHLYFYWYRQILGQKVEFLVSFYNNEISEKSEIFDDQFSVERPDGSNFTLKIRSTKLEDSAMYFCASSGQEPLGHYQETQYFGPGTRLLVL.

V is TRBV5-6 and J is TRBJ2-7; 11 nucleotides agree with TRBD2. This CDR3 has 15 amino acids. V lost 1 base, J lost 4 bases, and 4 bases stayed unmatched. Germline loops: CDR1 SGHDT, CDR2 YYEEEE. CDR3 sequence (DNA): TGTGCCAGCAGCTTGAGACTAGCGGGACTATACGAGCAGTACTTC. Amino acids: CASSLRLAGLYEQYF.

V is TRBV28 and J is TRBJ1-3; no clear D. V shed 8 bases and J shed 9 bases, with 8 bases lying between them. CDR1 is MDHEN, CDR2 SYDVKM, per germline. The CDR3 is 10 residues long. The CDR3 sequence: CASSGVTIYF. In DNA form, the CDR3 reads TGTGCCAGCTCCGGTGTCACCATATATTTT. The full variable domain, in which reference TRBV28 and TRBJ1-3 provide the parts outside the CDR3, is DVKVTQSSRYLVKRTGEKVFLECVQDMDHENMFWYRQDPGLGLRLIYFSYDVKMKEKGDIPEGYSVSREKKERFSLILESASTNQTSMYLCASSGVTIYFGEGSWLTVV.

This clone was counted only a few times. The gene calls are TRBV5-1 and TRBJ1-5; D gene uncertain. The CDR3 consists of 15 residues. V lost 0 bases and J 4 bases, leaving 11 bases between the germline ends. CDR1 is SGHRS, CDR2 YFSETQ, per germline. The CDR3 loop is CASSLVPGSNQPQHF. The CDR3 DNA is TGCGCCAGCAGCTTGGTCCCAGGCTCTAATCAGCCCCAGCATTTT.

J is TRBJ2-7 and V is TRBV13; TRBD1 matches 10 bases. Germline assignment: CDR1 PRHDT and CDR2 FYEKMQ (reference sequence). The CDR3 is 17 residues long. The V and J ends lost 2 bases and 6 bases, in that order; junction bases with no gene match: 13. CDR3 nucleotides: TGTGCCAGCAGCTTACGAGGTGTATCGGGACAGGGGAGCGAGCAGTACTTC. Protein product: CASSLRGVSGQGSEQYF.

The V gene is TRBV7-8, the J gene TRBJ2-3; TRBD2 aligns across 9 bases. Germline assignment: CDR1 SGHVS and CDR2 FQNEAQ. The CDR3 covers 17 residues. Trimming cost V 1 base and J 3 bases; bases outside gene matches: 8. Here the CDR3 DNA reads TGTGCCAGCAGCTTAGTAATGGCGGGGGGGCCGACAGATACGCAGTATTTT. It yields the protein CASSLVMAGGPTDTQYF.

The gene calls are TRBV7-8 and TRBJ1-4; perhaps TRBD1 as D (5 bases). Between the trimmed V and J ends, which lost 2 bases and 2 bases, there was a span of 12 bases. The CDR3 runs 16 residues. Germline lookup yields CDR1 SGHVS and CDR2 FQNEAQ. The CDR3 DNA is TGTGCCAGCAGCTTACAGCGGGGGGAGACTAATGAAAAACTGTTTTTT. Its protein product is CASSLQRGETNEKLFF.

The chain recombines TRBV6-1 with TRBJ1-1; D may be TRBD1 (6 bases). Germline CDR1 and CDR2: MNHNS and SASEGT. V was shortened by 2 bases and J by 7 bases, with 8 bases between the two germline ends. This CDR3 region has 12 residues. This CDR3 reads CASSEQGHEAFF. The DNA of the CDR3 is TGTGCCAGCAGTGAACAGGGGCATGAAGCTTTCTTT.

CDR3 loop: CASSRGASGVYNEQFF. The DNA for the CDR3 is TGTGCCAGCAGCCGAGGAGCTAGCGGGGTCTACAATGAGCAGTTCTTC. The chain combines TRBV6-4 with TRBJ2-1; TRBD2 aligns across 9 bases. J was trimmed by 3 bases and V by 6 bases; bases with no gene match: 9. In germline, CDR1 is MRHNA, CDR2 SNTAGT. The CDR3 runs 16 residues.